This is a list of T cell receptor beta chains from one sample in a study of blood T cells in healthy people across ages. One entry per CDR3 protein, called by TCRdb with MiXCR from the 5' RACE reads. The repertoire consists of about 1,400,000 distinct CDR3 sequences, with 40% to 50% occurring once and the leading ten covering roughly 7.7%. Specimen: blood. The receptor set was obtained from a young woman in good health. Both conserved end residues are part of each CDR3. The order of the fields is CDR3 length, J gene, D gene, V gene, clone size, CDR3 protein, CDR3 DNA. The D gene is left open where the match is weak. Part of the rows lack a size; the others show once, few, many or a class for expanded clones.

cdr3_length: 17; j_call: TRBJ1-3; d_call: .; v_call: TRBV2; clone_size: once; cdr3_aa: CASSELGQGQLWNTIYF; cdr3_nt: TGTGCCAGCAGTGAATTGGGCCAGGGTCAGCTTTGGAACACCATATATTTT
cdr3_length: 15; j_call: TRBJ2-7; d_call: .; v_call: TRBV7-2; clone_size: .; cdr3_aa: CASSPSFRSLHEQYF; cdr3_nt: TGTGCCAGCAGCCCTTCCTTCAGATCGCTGCACGAGCAGTACTTC
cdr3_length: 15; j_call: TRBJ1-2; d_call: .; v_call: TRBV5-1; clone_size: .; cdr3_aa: CASRLGAGEFGGYTF; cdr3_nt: TGCGCCAGCCGTCTTGGAGCGGGAGAATTTGGTGGCTACACCTTC
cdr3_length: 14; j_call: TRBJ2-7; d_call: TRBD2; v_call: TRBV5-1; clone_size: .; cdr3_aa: CASTSVSSYNEQYF; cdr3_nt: TGCGCCAGTACTAGCGTAAGCTCCTACAATGAGCAGTACTTC
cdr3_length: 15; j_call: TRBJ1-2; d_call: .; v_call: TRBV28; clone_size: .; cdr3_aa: CASSLGGPSSYGYTF; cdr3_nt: TGTGCCAGCAGTTTGGGAGGCCCGAGCTCCTATGGCTACACCTTC
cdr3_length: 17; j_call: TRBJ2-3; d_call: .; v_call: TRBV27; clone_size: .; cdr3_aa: CASSRPLWGTSTDTQYF; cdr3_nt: TGTGCCAGCTCGCGCCCCCTTTGGGGAACTAGCACAGATACGCAGTATTTT
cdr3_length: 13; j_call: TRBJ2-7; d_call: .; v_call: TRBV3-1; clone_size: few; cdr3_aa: CASSQGSFGEQYF; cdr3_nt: TGTGCCAGCAGCCAAGGCTCATTCGGCGAGCAGTACTTC
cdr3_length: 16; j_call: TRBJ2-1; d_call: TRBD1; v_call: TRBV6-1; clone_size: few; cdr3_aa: CASSDGKGQGWNEQFF; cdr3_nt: TGTGCCAGCAGTGATGGCAAGGGACAGGGGTGGAATGAGCAGTTCTTC
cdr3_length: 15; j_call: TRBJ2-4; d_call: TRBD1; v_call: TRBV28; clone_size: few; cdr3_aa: CASSLLTGGAGEQYF; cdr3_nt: TGTGCCAGCAGTCTTTTGACAGGGGGCGCGGGGGAGCAGTACTTC
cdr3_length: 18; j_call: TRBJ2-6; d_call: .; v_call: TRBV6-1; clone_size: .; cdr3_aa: CASMNPMGVESGANVLTF; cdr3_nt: TGTGCCAGCATGAATCCTATGGGGGTCGAATCTGGGGCCAACGTCCTGACTTTC
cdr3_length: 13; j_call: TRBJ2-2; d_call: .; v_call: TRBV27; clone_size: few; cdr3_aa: CASRMTDTGELFF; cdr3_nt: TGTGCCAGCAGGATGACTGACACCGGGGAGCTGTTTTTT
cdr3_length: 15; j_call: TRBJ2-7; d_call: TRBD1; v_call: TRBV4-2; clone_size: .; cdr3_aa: CARSQDRTGVYEQYF; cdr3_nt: TGTGCCAGGAGCCAAGACAGGACAGGGGTTTACGAGCAGTACTTC
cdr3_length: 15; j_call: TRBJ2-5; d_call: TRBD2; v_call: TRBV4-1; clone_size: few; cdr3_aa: CASSGLGGDQETQYF; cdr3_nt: TGCGCCAGCTCGGGTTTGGGGGGGGACCAAGAGACCCAGTACTTC
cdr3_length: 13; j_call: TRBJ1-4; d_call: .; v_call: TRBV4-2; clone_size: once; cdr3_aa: CASSQDLGEKLFF; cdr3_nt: TGTGCCAGCAGCCAAGATCTTGGGGAAAAACTGTTTTTT
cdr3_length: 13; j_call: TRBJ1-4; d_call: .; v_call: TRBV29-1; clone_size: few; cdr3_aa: CSVVGAGREKLFF; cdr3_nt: TGCAGCGTTGTGGGGGCAGGGAGAGAAAAACTGTTTTTT
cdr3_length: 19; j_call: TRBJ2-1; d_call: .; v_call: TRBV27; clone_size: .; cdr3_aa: CASSFIGVPSKSSYNEQFF; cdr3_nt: TGTGCCAGCAGTTTTATTGGTGTCCCTTCAAAGAGCTCCTACAATGAGCAGTTCTTC
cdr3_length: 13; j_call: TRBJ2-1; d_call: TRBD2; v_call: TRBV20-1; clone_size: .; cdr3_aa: CSARDGAGGGQFF; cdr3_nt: TGCAGTGCTAGAGATGGAGCGGGAGGGGGCCAGTTCTTC
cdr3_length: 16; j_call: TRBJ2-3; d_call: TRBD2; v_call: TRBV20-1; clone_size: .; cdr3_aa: CSASGTSGEVRDTQYF; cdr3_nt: TGCAGTGCTAGTGGGACTAGCGGGGAAGTGAGAGATACGCAGTATTTT
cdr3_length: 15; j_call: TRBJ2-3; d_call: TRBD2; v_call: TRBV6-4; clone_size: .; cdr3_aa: CASSDRASGQDTQYF; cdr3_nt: TGTGCCAGCAGTGACCGAGCTAGCGGGCAAGATACGCAGTATTTT
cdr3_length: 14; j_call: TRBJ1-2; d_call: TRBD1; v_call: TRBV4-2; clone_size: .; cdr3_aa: CASSQDRGYYGYTF; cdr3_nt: TGTGCCAGCAGCCAGGACAGGGGGTACTATGGCTACACCTTC
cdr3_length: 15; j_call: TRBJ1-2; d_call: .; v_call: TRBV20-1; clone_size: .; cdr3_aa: CSARDSGRSNYGYTF; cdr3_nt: TGCAGTGCTAGAGATAGCGGCAGGTCTAACTATGGCTACACCTTC
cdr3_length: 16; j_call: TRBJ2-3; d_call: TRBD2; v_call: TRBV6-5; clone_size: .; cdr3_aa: CASRGLAGGRTDTQYF; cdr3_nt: TGTGCCAGCAGGGGACTAGCGGGGGGACGCACAGATACGCAGTATTTT
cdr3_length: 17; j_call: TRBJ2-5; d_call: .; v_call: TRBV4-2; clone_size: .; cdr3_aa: CASSQPGGTTGEETQYF; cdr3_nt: TGTGCCAGCAGCCAACCTGGGGGCACAACCGGGGAAGAGACCCAGTACTTC
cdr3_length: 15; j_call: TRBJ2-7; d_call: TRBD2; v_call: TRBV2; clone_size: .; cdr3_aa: CASTLSGSGGYEQYF; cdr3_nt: TGTGCCAGCACCCTTAGCGGGAGCGGGGGTTACGAGCAGTACTTC
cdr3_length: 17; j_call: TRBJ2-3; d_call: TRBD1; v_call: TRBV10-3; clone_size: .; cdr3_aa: CAISESRGQGPQDTQYF; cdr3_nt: TGTGCCATCAGTGAGTCGAGGGGACAGGGCCCTCAAGATACGCAGTATTTT
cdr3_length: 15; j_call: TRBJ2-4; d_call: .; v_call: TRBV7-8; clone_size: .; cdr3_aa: CASSLTKLAGNIQYF; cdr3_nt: TGTGCCAGCAGCTTAACTAAGCTAGCCGGAAACATTCAGTACTTC
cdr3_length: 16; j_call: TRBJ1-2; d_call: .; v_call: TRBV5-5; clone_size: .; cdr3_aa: CASSLPKLGNHYGYTF; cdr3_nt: TGTGCCAGCAGCTTGCCCAAACTCGGGAACCACTATGGCTACACCTTC
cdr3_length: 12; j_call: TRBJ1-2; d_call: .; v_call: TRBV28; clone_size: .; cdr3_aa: CAAARGWYGYTF; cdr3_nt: TGTGCCGCAGCAAGAGGGTGGTATGGCTACACCTTC
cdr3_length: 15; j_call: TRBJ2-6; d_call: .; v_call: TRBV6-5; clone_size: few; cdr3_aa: CASSSESSGANVLTF; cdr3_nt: TGTGCCAGCAGTTCCGAATCCTCTGGGGCCAACGTCCTGACTTTC
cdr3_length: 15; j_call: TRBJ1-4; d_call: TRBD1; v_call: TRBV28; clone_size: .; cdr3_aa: CASSSRALTGEKPFF; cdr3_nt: TGTGCCAGCAGTTCCAGGGCCCTGACAGGGGAAAAACCGTTTTTT
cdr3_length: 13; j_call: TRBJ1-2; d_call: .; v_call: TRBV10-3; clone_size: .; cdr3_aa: CATNPDQNYGYTF; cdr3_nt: TGTGCCACCAATCCGGACCAGAACTATGGCTACACCTTC
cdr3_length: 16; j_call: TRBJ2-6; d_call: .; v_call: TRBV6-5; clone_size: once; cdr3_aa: CASSYSGSAGANVLTF; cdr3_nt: TGTGCCAGCAGTTACTCCGGCAGTGCTGGGGCCAACGTCCTGACTTTC
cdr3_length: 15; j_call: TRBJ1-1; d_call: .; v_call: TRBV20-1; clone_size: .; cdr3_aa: CSAIRVGGMNTEAFF; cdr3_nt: TGCAGTGCTATCAGGGTGGGGGGCATGAACACTGAAGCTTTCTTT
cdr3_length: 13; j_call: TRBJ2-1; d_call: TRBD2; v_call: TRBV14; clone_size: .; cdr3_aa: CASSQTSGMAQFF; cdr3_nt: TGTGCCAGCAGCCAAACTAGCGGGATGGCGCAGTTCTTC
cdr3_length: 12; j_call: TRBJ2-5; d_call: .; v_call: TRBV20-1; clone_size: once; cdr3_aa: CSGGSQEETQYF; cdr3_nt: TGCAGTGGGGGGAGCCAGGAAGAGACCCAGTACTTC
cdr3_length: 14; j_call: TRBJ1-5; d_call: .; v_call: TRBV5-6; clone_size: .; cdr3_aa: CASSATALNQPQHF; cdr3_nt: TGTGCCAGCAGCGCCACAGCACTCAATCAGCCCCAGCATTTT
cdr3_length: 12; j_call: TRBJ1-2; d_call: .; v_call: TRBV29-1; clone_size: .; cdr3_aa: CSVKQTSYGYTF; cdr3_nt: TGCAGCGTTAAACAGACTAGCTATGGCTACACCTTC
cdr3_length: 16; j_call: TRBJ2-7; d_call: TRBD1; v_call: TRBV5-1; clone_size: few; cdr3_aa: CASRADPGTGANEQYF; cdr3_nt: TGCGCCAGCAGGGCAGACCCCGGGACAGGGGCGAACGAGCAGTACTTC
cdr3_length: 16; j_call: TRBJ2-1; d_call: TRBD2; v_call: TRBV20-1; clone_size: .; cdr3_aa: CSASILAGGFEETQFF; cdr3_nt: TGCAGTGCTAGTATACTAGCGGGGGGCTTCGAAGAGACCCAGTTCTTC
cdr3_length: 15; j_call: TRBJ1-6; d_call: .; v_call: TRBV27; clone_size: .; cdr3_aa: CASSLKGVLFGPLHF; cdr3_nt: TGTGCCAGCAGTTTGAAGGGGGTACTATTCGGCCCCCTCCACTTT
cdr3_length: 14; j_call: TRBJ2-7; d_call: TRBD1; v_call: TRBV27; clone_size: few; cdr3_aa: CASSSRGQGGEQYF; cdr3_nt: TGTGCCAGCAGTTCCCGGGGACAGGGAGGCGAGCAGTACTTC
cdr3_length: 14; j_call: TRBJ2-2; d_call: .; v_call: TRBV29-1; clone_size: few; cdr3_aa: CSAQEQKGAGELFF; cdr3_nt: TGCAGCGCCCAGGAGCAAAAGGGTGCCGGGGAGCTGTTTTTT
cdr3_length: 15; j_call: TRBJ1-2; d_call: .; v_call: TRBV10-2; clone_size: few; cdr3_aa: CASSESPGGAYGYTF; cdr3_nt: TGCGCCAGCAGTGAGTCACCGGGGGGGGCCTATGGCTACACCTTC
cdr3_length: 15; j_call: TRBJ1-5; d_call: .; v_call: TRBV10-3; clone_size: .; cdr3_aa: CAISESAGGNQPQHF; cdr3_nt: TGTGCCATCAGTGAGTCAGCGGGGGGTAATCAGCCCCAGCATTTT
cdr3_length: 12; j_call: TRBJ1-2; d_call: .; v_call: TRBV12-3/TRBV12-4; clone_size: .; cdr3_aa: CASSGQPDGYTF; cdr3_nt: TGTGCCAGCAGCGGACAGCCTGATGGCTACACCTTC
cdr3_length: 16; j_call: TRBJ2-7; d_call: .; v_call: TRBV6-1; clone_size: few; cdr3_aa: CASSEASTGFIYEQYF; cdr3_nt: TGTGCCAGCAGTGAAGCGTCAACCGGGTTTATCTACGAGCAGTACTTC
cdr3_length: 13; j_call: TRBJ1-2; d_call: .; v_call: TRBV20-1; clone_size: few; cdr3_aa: CSAPSDRHPGYTF; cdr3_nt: TGCAGTGCTCCCTCAGACAGACACCCTGGCTACACCTTC
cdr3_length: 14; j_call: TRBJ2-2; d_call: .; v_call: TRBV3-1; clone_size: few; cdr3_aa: CASSQPLNTGELFF; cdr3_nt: TGTGCCAGCAGCCAACCATTGAACACCGGGGAGCTGTTTTTT